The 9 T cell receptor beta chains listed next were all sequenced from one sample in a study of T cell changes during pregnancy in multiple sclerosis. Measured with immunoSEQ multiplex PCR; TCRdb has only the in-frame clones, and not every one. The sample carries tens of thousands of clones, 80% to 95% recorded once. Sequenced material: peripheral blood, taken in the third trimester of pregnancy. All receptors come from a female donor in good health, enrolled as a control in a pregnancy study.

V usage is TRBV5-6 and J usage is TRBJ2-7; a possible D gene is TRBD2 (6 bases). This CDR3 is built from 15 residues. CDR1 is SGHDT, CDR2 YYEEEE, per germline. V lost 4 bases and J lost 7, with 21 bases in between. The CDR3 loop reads CASSRQDIVAGEQYF. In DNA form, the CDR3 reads TGTGCCAGCAGCCGGCAGGACATCGTTGCGGGAGAGCAGTACTTC.

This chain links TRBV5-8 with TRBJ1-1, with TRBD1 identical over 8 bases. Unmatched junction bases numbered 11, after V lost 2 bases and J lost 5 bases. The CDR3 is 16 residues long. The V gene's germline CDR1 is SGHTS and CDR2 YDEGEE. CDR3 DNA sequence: TGTGCCAGCAGCTTTTTGACCACAGGGGGTCTTACTGAAGCTTTCTTT. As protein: CASSFLTTGGLTEAFF.

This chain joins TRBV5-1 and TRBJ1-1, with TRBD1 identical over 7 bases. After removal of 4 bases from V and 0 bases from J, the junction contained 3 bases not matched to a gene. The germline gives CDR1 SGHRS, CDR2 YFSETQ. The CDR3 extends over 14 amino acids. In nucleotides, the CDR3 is TGCGCCAGCAGCGATGGACAGGTGAACACTGAAGCTTTCTTT. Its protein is CASSDGQVNTEAFF.

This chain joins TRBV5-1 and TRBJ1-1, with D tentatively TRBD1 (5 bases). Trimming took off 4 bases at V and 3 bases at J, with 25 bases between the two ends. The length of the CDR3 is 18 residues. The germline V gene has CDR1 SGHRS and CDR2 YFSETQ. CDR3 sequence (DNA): TGCGCCAGCAGCGCCCGAGGGGCCGCGGGAGCTGGCGACACTGAAGCTTTCTTT. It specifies CASSARGAAGAGDTEAFF.

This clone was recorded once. The CDR3 DNA follows: TGTGCCAGTAATTCTGACTGGGGGACATACTATGGCTACACCTTC. Amino acids: CASNSDWGTYYGYTF. This chain connects TRBV19 to TRBJ1-2; the D gene is possibly TRBD1 (6 bases). Germline assignment: CDR1 LNHDA and CDR2 SQIVND (reference sequence). With 7 bases removed from V and 3 bases from J, the gap between germline ends came to 18 bases. This CDR3 region has 15 residues.

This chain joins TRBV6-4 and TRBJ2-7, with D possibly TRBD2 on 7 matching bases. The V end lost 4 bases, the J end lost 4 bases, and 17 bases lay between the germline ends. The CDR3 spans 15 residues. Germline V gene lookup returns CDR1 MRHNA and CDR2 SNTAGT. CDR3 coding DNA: TGTGCCAGCAGTGTGGGAGGGGGAGGGCCTTACGAGCAGTACTTC. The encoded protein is CASSVGGGGPYEQYF.

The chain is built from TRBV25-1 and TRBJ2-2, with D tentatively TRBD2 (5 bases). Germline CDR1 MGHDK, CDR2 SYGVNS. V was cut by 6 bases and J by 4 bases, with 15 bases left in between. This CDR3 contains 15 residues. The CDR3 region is CASSDPGIPTGELFF. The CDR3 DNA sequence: TGTGCCAGCAGCGACCCCGGGATCCCCACCGGGGAGCTGTTTTTT.

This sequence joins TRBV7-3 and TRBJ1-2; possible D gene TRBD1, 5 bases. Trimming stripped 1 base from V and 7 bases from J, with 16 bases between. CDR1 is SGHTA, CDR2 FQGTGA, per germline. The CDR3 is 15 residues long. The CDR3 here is CASSLIRAGMSGYTF. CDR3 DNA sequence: TGTGCCAGCAGCTTAATCCGGGCAGGGATGAGTGGCTACACCTTC.

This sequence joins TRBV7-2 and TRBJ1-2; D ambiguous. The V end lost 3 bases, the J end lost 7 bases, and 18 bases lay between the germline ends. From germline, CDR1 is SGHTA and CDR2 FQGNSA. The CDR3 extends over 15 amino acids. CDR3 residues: CASSFTRGSEGGYTF. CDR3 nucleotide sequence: TGTGCCAGCAGCTTCACCCGGGGTTCGGAGGGTGGCTACACCTTC.